These 18 T cell receptor beta chains came from one sample sequenced in a study of radiation and T cells in renal cell carcinoma. Libraries were prepared by immunoSEQ multiplex PCR; TCRdb keeps only in-frame clonotypes and omits some of them. The sample yields roughly 14,000 clones, roughly 54% seen once. Treatment indicated: treatment-naive control, cytoreductive nephrectomy. Sequenced material: tumor tissue, taken from a patient whose treatment was nephrectomy without radiotherapy. The receptors were sampled from a man aged 45-60 years with renal cell carcinoma.

This clone counts as medium-sized. This rearrangement joins TRBV27 to TRBJ2-5; possibly TRBD2 for D (6 bases). V lost 1 base and J lost 2, with 8 bases in between. The V gene's germline CDR1 is MNHEY and CDR2 SMNVEV (reference sequence). The CDR3 length is 14 residues. Written as DNA, the CDR3 is TGTGCCAGCAGTTTATGGGGGGAGCAAGAGACCCAGTACTTC. The encoded protein is CASSLWGEQETQYF.

The chain uses TRBV19 and TRBJ1-5, with D tentatively TRBD1 (5 bases). This CDR3 has 15 amino acids. From germline, CDR1 is LNHDA and CDR2 SQIVND (reference sequence). Between the trimmed V and J ends, which lost 5 bases and 3 bases, there was a span of 14 bases. The CDR3 DNA follows: TGTGCCAGTAGTGTAACAGGAAGAGCCAATCAGCCCCAGCATTTT. Protein sequence: CASSVTGRANQPQHF.

The V and J genes are TRBV7-9 and TRBJ2-7; TRBD1 or TRBD2 may be the D gene (5 bases each). Germline V gene data show CDR1 as SEHNR and CDR2 as FQNEAQ (reference sequence). The CDR3 is made up of 14 amino acids. Between the trimmed V and J ends, which lost 4 bases and 2 bases, there was a span of 12 bases. The CDR3 is CASSSGWGPYEQYF. CDR3 bases: TGTGCCAGCAGCTCCGGATGGGGACCCTACGAGCAGTACTTC.

The gene calls are TRBV6-1 and TRBJ2-1, with TRBD2 identical over 9 bases. This CDR3 is built from 15 residues. Germline lookup yields CDR1 MNHNS and CDR2 SASEGT. V was clipped by 4 bases and J by 6 bases; unmatched bases: 7. CDR3 sequence reads: CASSVYSGSSNEQFF. CDR3 DNA: TGTGCCAGCAGTGTATATAGCGGGAGTAGCAATGAGCAGTTCTTC.

This chain connects TRBV9 to TRBJ2-7; the match to TRBD2 covers 15 bases. CDR3 size: 17 residues. V lost 0 bases, J lost 0 bases, and 1 base stayed unmatched. Germline loops: CDR1 SGDLS, CDR2 YYNGEE. For the CDR3, the DNA is TGTGCCAGCAGCGTAGGGACTAGCGGGGGGGCCTCCTACGAGCAGTACTTC. Protein product: CASSVGTSGGASYEQYF.

This clone was observed a few times. The chain combines TRBV2 with TRBJ1-1; D is perhaps TRBD1 (6 bases). Trimming shortened V by 4 bases and J by 4 bases, and 10 bases separated the two germline ends. The length of the CDR3 is 13 residues. Germline V gives CDR1 SNHLY, CDR2 FYNNEI. The CDR3, as DNA: TGTGCCAGCAGTGGGACAGTCAGCACTGAAGCTTTCTTT. It translates to CASSGTVSTEAFF. Full variable domain (rest looked up from reference TRBV2 and TRBJ1-1): EPEVTQTPSHQVTQMGQEVILRCVPISNHLYFYWYRQILGQKVEFLVSFYNNEISEKSEIFDDQFSVERPDGSNFTLKIRSTKLEDSAMYFCASSGTVSTEAFFGQGTRLTVV.

This chain joins TRBV13 and TRBJ2-5; D remains unclear. V lost 3 bases and J lost 6, with 5 bases in between. The CDR3 runs to 11 residues. Germline-derived CDR1 and CDR2 are PRHDT and FYEKMQ (reference sequence). The CDR3 loop reads CASSFGKTQYF. The CDR3 DNA reads TGTGCCAGCAGCTTCGGCAAGACCCAGTACTTC. Variable domain in full (rest from reference TRBV13 and TRBJ2-5): AAGVIQSPRHLIKEKRETATLKCYPIPRHDTVYWYQQGPGQDPQFLISFYEKMQSDKGSIPDRFSAQQFSDYHSELNMSSLELGDSALYFCASSFGKTQYFGPGTRLLVL.

This clone was seen only a few times. V usage is TRBV11-2 and J usage is TRBJ1-1; D is unclear. This CDR3 spans 14 amino acids. Germline V gene sequence: CDR1 SGHAT, CDR2 FQNNGV. Trimming shortened V by 1 base and J by 5 bases, and 11 bases separated the two germline ends. CDR3 region: CASSLAGRGTEAFF. DNA of the CDR3: TGTGCCAGCAGCTTAGCAGGAAGAGGGACTGAAGCTTTCTTT.

CDR3 nucleotides: TGTGCTAGTGGAACCAACCTGGGGGATGGTGGTGGCTACACCTTC. This encodes CASGTNLGDGGGYTF. This chain connects TRBV12-5 to TRBJ1-2; a weak D match, TRBD1 (5 bases). V was trimmed by 6 bases and J by 7 bases, leaving 21 bases between them. CDR1 is LGHNT and CDR2 is FRNRAP in the germline V gene. This CDR3 region has 15 residues. The full variable domain, with the rest looked up from reference TRBV12-5 and TRBJ1-2, is DARVTQTPRHKVTEMGQEVTMRCQPILGHNTVFWYRQTMMQGLELLAYFRNRAPLDDSGMPKDRFSAEMPDATLATLKIQPSEPRDSAVYFCASGTNLGDGGGYTFGSGTRLTVV.

The chain has TRBV2 and TRBJ1-1, with D perhaps matching TRBD1 (5 bases). CDR3 length equals 16 residues. Trimming shortened V by 4 bases and J by 0 bases, and 15 bases separated the two germline ends. CDR1 SNHLY and CDR2 FYNNEI come from the germline V gene. The CDR3 region has the DNA TGTGCCAGCAGTGGGGGCCACGGGGTGATGAACACTGAAGCTTTCTTT. It is translated as CASSGGHGVMNTEAFF.

This clone was counted only a few times. The chain recombines TRBV4-1 with TRBJ2-2, with D maybe TRBD1 (5 bases). The CDR3 is made up of 15 amino acids. V shed 3 bases and J shed 3 bases, with 11 bases lying between them. Germline lookup yields CDR1 MGHRA and CDR2 YSYEKL. In DNA form, the CDR3 reads TGCGCCAGCAGCCAGGATGACAGTTACACCGGGGAGCTGTTTTTT. Translating it yields CASSQDDSYTGELFF.

The rearrangement uses TRBV4-3 and TRBJ1-1; D remains unclear. Germline loops: CDR1 LGHNA, CDR2 YSLEER. The CDR3 contains 13 residues. V was cut by 4 bases and J by 4 bases, with 10 bases left in between. The chain's CDR3 is CASSRYSGTEAFF. The CDR3 DNA reads TGCGCCAGCAGCCGATACAGCGGCACTGAAGCTTTCTTT.

V and J are TRBV5-8 and TRBJ1-5, with a weak D call TRBD1 (6 bases). Germline V gives CDR1 SGHTS, CDR2 YDEGEE. The CDR3 loop spans 15 amino acids. With 5 bases removed from V and 3 bases from J, the gap between germline ends came to 15 bases. The DNA for the CDR3 is TGTGCCAGCAGACTTTTCCGGACAGACAATCAGCCCCAGCATTTT. This sequence encodes CASRLFRTDNQPQHF.

V gene TRBV5-1 combines with J gene TRBJ1-1; no firm D call. The CDR3 sequence is 12 residues long. Between the trimmed V and J ends, which lost 3 bases and 5 bases, there was a span of 8 bases. Germline-derived CDR1 and CDR2 are SGHRS and YFSETQ. The CDR3 spells CASSSGETEAFF. The CDR3, as DNA: TGCGCCAGCAGCTCGGGAGAGACTGAAGCTTTCTTT.

This clone was observed a few times. The V and J genes are TRBV29-1 and TRBJ1-2; D perhaps matches TRBD1 (6 bases). V was cut by 2 bases and J by 5 bases, with 15 bases left in between. The V gene's germline CDR1 is SQVTM and CDR2 ANQGSEA. CDR3 size: 14 residues. CDR3 loop: CSVETPGERYGYTF. CDR3 DNA: TGCAGCGTTGAAACCCCAGGGGAGAGGTATGGCTACACCTTC.

This clone was seen only a few times. The rearrangement uses TRBV4-2 and TRBJ2-6, with TRBD1 matching over 9 bases. Germline V gene sequence: CDR1 LGHNA, CDR2 YNFKEQ. This CDR3 region has 17 residues. The V gene end was trimmed by 5 bases and the J gene end by 2 bases; junction bases not matched to a gene: 7. The CDR3 DNA is TGTGCCAGCAGCTCCAAAACAGGGGGCGCTGGGGCCAACGTCCTGACTTTC. This sequence encodes CASSSKTGGAGANVLTF.

The chain couples TRBV7-8 to TRBJ2-7; no definite D call. V lost 7 bases, J lost 1 base, and 5 bases lay in between. CDR1 and CDR2 (germline): SGHVS, FQNEAQ. The CDR3 runs 11 residues. The CDR3 loop reads CASTVSYEQYF. The CDR3 DNA is TGTGCCAGCACAGTATCCTACGAGCAGTACTTC.

The gene calls are TRBV27 and TRBJ2-5; 9 bases fit TRBD2. V trimming: 6 bases; J trimming: 5 bases; junction bases outside the gene matches: 10. CDR1 is MNHEY, CDR2 SMNVEV, per germline (reference sequence). The CDR3 runs 15 residues. The CDR3 loop reads CASRPRGLAGETQYF. DNA for the CDR3: TGTGCCAGCAGGCCTCGCGGCCTAGCGGGGGAGACCCAGTACTTC.